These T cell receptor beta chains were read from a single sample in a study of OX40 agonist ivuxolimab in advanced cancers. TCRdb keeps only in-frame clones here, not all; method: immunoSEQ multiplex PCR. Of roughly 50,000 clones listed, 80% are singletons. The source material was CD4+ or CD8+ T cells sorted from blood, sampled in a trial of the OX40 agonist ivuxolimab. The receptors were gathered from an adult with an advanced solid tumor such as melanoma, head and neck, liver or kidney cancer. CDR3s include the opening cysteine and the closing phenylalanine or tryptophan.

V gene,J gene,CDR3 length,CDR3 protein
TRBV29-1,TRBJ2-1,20,CSVGKKTSGNWWSSYNEQFF
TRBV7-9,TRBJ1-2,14,CASSPAGLNYGYTF
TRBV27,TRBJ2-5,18,CASSLSGLRGQTQETQYF
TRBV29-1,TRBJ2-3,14,CSGLSGRLTDTQYF
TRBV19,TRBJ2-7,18,CASSMTPLEGRSSYEQYF
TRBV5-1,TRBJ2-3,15,CASESSGGLADTQYF
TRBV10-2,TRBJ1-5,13,CASSVNSNQPQHF
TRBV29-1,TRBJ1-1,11,CSPGTGTEAFF
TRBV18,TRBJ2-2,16,CASFLPVGDSTGELFF
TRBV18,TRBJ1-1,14,CASSQQGGGTEAFF
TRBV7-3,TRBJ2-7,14,CASSSSPGTGEQYF
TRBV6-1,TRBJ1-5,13,CASTENSNQPQHF
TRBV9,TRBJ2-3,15,CASAGGLAGRHTQYF
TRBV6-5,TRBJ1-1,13,CASSYGSGTEAFF